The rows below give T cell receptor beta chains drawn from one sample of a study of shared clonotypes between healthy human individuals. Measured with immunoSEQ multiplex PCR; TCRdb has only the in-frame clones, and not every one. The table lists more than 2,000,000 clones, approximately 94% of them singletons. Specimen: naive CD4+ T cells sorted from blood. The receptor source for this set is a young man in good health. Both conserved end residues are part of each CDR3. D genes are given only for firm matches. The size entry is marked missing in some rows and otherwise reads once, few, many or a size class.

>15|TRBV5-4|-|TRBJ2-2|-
CASSLGRGTVGELFF
TGTGCCAGCAGCTTGGGACGGGGGACGGTCGGGGAGCTGTTTTTT
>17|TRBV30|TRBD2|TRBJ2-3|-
CAWGRAGVHILTDTQYF
TGTGCCTGGGGCAGGGCGGGGGTACATATACTCACAGATACGCAGTATTTT
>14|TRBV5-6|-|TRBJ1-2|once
CASSLVQNDYGYTF
TGTGCCAGCAGCTTGGTTCAGAACGACTATGGCTACACCTTC
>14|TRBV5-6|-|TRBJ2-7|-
CASSRGYSSYEQYF
TGTGCCAGCAGCCGGGGGTACTCTTCCTACGAGCAGTACTTC
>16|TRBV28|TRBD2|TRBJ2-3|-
CASSSTSGVGSDTQYF
TGTGCCAGCAGTTCCACTAGCGGGGTAGGCTCAGATACGCAGTATTTT
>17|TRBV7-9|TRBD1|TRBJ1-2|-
CASSLQGRDRHNYGYTF
TGTGCCAGCAGCTTACAGGGAAGGGACAGACATAACTATGGCTACACCTTC
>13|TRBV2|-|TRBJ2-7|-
CASSETGRYEQYF
TGTGCCAGCAGTGAGACAGGGAGGTACGAGCAGTACTTC
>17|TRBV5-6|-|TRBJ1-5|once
CASSLAQDGKGNQPQHF
TGTGCCAGCAGCTTGGCCCAGGATGGGAAGGGCAATCAGCCCCAGCATTTT
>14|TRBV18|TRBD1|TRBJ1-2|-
CASSPMDRGTGYTF
TGTGCCAGCTCACCAATGGACAGGGGGACTGGCTACACCTTC
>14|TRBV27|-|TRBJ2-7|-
CASSIGYEGYEQYF
TGTGCCAGCAGCATAGGGTACGAAGGGTACGAGCAGTACTTC
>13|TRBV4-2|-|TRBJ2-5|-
CASSQGRQETQYF
TGTGCCAGCAGCCAAGGGCGCCAAGAGACCCAGTACTTC
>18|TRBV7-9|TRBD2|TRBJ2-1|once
CASSLVFFGLAGHNEQFF
TGTGCCAGCAGCTTAGTCTTTTTCGGACTAGCGGGGCACAATGAGCAGTTCTTC
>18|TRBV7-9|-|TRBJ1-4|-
CASSLGSGVLLSNEKLFF
TGTGCCAGCAGCTTAGGGTCAGGGGTCCTCCTTTCAAATGAAAAACTGTTTTTT
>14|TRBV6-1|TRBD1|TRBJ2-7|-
CASRMTGTSYEQYF
TGTGCCAGCAGAATGACAGGGACCTCCTACGAGCAGTACTTC
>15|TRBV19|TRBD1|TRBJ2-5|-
CASSLGQGKSETQYF
TGTGCCAGTAGTTTAGGACAGGGGAAATCGGAGACCCAGTACTTC
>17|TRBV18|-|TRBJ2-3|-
CASSPPTGGGGTDTQYF
TGTGCCAGCTCACCACCGACGGGGGGCGGAGGCACAGATACGCAGTATTTT
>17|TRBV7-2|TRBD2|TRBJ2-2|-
CASSRLAGTTNTGELFF
TGTGCCAGCAGCCGACTAGCGGGGACTACGAACACCGGGGAGCTGTTTTTT
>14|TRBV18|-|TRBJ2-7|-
CASSPRGEAYEQYF
TGTGCCAGCTCACCACGGGGGGAGGCATACGAGCAGTACTTC
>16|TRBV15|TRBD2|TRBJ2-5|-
CATSRTLSGAQETQYF
TGTGCCACCAGCAGAACCCTTAGCGGGGCACAAGAGACCCAGTACTTC
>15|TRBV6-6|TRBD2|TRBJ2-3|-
CASRGASGRLDTQYF
TGTGCCAGCCGGGGGGCTAGCGGGAGGTTGGATACGCAGTATTTT
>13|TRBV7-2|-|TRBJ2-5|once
CASSSSRGETQYF
TGTGCCAGCAGCTCCAGCAGGGGAGAGACCCAGTACTTC
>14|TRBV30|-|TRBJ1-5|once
CAWSRAGQNQPQHF
TGTGCCTGGAGTCGAGCTGGACAAAATCAGCCCCAGCATTTT
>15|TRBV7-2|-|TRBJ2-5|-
CASSLAPFQQETQYF
TGTGCCAGCAGCTTAGCGCCTTTCCAGCAAGAGACCCAGTACTTC
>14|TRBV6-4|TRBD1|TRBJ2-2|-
CASSGTGAGGELFF
TGTGCCAGCAGTGGGACAGGGGCCGGCGGGGAGCTGTTTTTT
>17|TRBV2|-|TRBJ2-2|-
CASSEVSWAQNTGELFF
TGTGCCAGCAGTGAAGTATCGTGGGCCCAGAACACCGGGGAGCTGTTTTTT
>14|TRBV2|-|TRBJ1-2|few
CASSANRAIYGYTF
TGTGCCAGCAGTGCTAACAGGGCCATCTATGGCTACACCTTC
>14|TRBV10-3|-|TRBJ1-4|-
CATREGGAKEKLFF
TGTGCCACCAGGGAGGGGGGGGCGAAGGAAAAACTGTTTTTT
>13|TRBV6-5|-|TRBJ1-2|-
CASSYSGVSGYTF
TGTGCCAGCAGTTACTCAGGAGTGAGTGGCTACACCTTC
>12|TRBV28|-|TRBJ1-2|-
CASSLGWAGYTF
TGTGCCAGCAGTTTAGGGTGGGCTGGCTACACCTTC
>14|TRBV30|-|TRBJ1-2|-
CAWSLGPQADGYTF
TGTGCCTGGAGTTTGGGACCCCAAGCGGACGGCTACACCTTC
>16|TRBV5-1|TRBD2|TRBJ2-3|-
CASSLAGSSSGATQYF
TGCGCCAGCAGCTTGGCGGGCAGTTCTAGCGGGGCTACGCAGTATTTT
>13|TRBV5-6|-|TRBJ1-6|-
CASSGRRDPPLHF
TGTGCCAGCAGCGGACGGAGGGATCCACCCCTCCACTTT
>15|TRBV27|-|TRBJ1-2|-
CASSLGALSNYGYTF
TGTGCCAGCAGTCTAGGGGCCTTATCTAACTATGGCTACACCTTC
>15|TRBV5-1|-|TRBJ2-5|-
CASSLAGRSVETQYF
TGCGCCAGCAGCTTGGCCGGCAGGTCGGTCGAGACCCAGTACTTC
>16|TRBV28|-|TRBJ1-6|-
CASRHTVLLGNSPLHF
TGTGCCAGCAGACATACAGTCCTCTTGGGTAATTCACCCCTCCACTTT
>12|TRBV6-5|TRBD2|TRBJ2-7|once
CASSRGGEEQYF
TGTGCCAGCAGCCGGGGGGGGGAAGAGCAGTACTTC
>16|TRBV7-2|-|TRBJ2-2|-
CASSLGVSGLTGELFF
TGTGCCAGCAGCTTAGGAGTTAGCGGACTAACCGGGGAGCTGTTTTTT
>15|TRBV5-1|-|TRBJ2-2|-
CASSRDRSNTGELFF
TGCGCCAGCAGCCGGGACCGATCGAACACCGGGGAGCTGTTTTTT
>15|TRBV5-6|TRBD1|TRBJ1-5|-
CASSLEQGAVQPQHF
TGTGCCAGCAGCTTGGAACAGGGGGCCGTTCAGCCCCAGCATTTT
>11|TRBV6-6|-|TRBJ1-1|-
CASGWRAGAFF
TGTGCCAGCGGATGGAGGGCGGGAGCTTTCTTT
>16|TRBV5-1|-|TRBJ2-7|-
CASSSPRGLISYEQYF
TGCGCCAGCAGCTCCCCCCGGGGTCTGATCTCCTACGAGCAGTACTTC
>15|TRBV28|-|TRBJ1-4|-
CASSRSQGRGEKLFF
TGTGCCAGCAGTCGCTCACAGGGCCGAGGTGAAAAACTGTTTTTT
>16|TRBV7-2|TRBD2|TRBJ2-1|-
CASSLVLLAGGGEQFF
TGTGCCAGCAGCTTAGTCTTACTAGCGGGAGGGGGTGAGCAGTTCTTC
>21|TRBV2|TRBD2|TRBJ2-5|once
CASSEDFPSASGGRSEETQYF
TGTGCCAGCAGTGAGGATTTCCCCTCGGCTAGCGGGGGCCGTTCGGAGGAGACCCAGTACTTC
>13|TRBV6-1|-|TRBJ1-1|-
CASSQTYFTEAFF
TGTGCCAGCAGTCAGACTTACTTCACTGAAGCTTTCTTT
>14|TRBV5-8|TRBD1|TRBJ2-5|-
CASSTYRGQETQYF
TGTGCCAGCAGCACTTACAGGGGACAAGAGACCCAGTACTTC
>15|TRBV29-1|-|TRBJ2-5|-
CSVAGGSGPGETQYF
TGCAGCGTTGCGGGTGGGTCCGGACCAGGAGAGACCCAGTACTTC
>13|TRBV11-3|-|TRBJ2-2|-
CASSFQANRELFF
TGTGCCAGCAGCTTTCAGGCGAACCGGGAGCTGTTTTTT
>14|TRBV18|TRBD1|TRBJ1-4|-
CASSPGTVTEKLFF
TGTGCCAGCTCGCCGGGGACAGTTACTGAAAAACTGTTTTTT
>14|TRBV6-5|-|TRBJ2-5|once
CASGLLTEQETQYF
TGTGCCAGCGGGTTGTTGACAGAACAAGAGACCCAGTACTTC
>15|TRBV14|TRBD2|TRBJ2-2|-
CASSQGLASTGELFF
TGTGCCAGCAGCCAAGGACTAGCCTCCACCGGGGAGCTGTTTTTT
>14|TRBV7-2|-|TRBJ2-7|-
CASGRPAYSYEQYF
TGTGCCAGCGGCCGCCCGGCATACTCCTACGAGCAGTACTTC
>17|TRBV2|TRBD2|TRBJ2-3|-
CASSELRSGGAGDTQYF
TGTGCCAGCAGTGAACTACGGAGCGGGGGGGCCGGAGATACGCAGTATTTT
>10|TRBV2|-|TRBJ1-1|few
CASAGVQAFF
TGTGCCAGCGCAGGGGTGCAAGCTTTCTTT
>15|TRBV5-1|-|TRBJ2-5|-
CASSPSPRGKETQYF
TGCGCCAGCAGTCCGAGCCCCCGGGGGAAAGAGACCCAGTACTTC